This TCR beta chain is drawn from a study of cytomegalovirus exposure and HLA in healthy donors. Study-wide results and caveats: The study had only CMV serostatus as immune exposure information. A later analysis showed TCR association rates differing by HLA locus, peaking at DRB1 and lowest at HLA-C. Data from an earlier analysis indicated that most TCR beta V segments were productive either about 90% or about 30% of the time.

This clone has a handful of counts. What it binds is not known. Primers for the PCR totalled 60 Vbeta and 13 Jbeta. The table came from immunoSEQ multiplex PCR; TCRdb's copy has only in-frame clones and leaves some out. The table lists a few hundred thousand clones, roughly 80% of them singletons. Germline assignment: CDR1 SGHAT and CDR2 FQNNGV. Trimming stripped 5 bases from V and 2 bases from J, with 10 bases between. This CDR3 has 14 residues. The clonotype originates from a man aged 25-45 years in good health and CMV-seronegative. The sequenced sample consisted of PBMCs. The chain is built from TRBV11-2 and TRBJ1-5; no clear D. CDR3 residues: CASSLDIRNQPQHF. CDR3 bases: TGTGCCAGCAGCCTCGACATTCGCAATCAGCCCCAGCATTTT.